These T cell receptor beta chains were read from a single sample in a study of cytomegalovirus exposure and HLA in healthy donors. TCRdb's table, derived via immunoSEQ multiplex PCR, lists solely in-frame clones and lacks some. The table for this sample gives 70,000 or so clones. The sample consisted of PBMCs. The receptors originated from a man aged 40-50 years in good health and CMV-seronegative. The CDR3 runs from the conserved cysteine through the conserved F or W. Fields, in order: CDR3 DNA, CDR3 protein, D gene, V gene, J gene. D genes are given only for firm matches.

TGTGCCAGCAGCCACCGGGGTTCCCCATATGGCTACACCTTC	CASSHRGSPYGYTF	NA	TRBV5-4	TRBJ1-2
TGTGCCAGCAGGAGAGACAGGGCCGGCACTGAAGCTTTCTTT	CASRRDRAGTEAFF	TRBD1	TRBV28	TRBJ1-1
TGTGCCAGCAGCTTAGACAGGGGGTCGGCTTTCTTT	CASSLDRGSAFF	TRBD1	TRBV6-6	TRBJ1-1
TGTGCCATCAGTGAGTCAAATATACAAACGGGCACCGGGGAGCTGTTTTTT	CAISESNIQTGTGELFF	NA	TRBV10-3	TRBJ2-2
TGTGCCAGCAGCCAAGAAGCCGTTGCCTATGGCTACACCTTC	CASSQEAVAYGYTF	NA	TRBV14	TRBJ1-2
TGTGCCAGCAGCTTGTTGGCAGGGAACACCGGGGAGCTGTTTTTT	CASSLLAGNTGELFF	NA	TRBV5-6	TRBJ2-2
TGTGCCAGCACCAAAAGCGGGGGCTACGACGAGCAGTACTTC	CASTKSGGYDEQYF	TRBD2	TRBV6-1	TRBJ2-7
TGCAGCGTGCTGGGACAGGGAAAAACCTACGAGCAGTACTTC	CSVLGQGKTYEQYF	TRBD1	TRBV29-1	TRBJ2-7
TGTGCCAGCAGTACCTACAGGGGAAGCTCCTACGAGCAGTACTTC	CASSTYRGSSYEQYF	TRBD1	TRBV6-5	TRBJ2-7
TGTGCCAGCAGCTTAAGGGACAGGGTTGCGGGAGGCTACACCTTC	CASSLRDRVAGGYTF	TRBD1	TRBV5-8	TRBJ1-2
TGTGCCAGCAGCTTGGGACAGGAAGGCGGCTACACCTTC	CASSLGQEGGYTF	TRBD1	TRBV7-9	TRBJ1-2
TGTGCCAGCAGCTTAGGGGTTGAAAAGGACAGGCAGTATTTT	CASSLGVEKDRQYF	NA	TRBV7-9	TRBJ2-3
TGTGCCAGCAGCCCAGCCTGGCCAGGGGATAATTCACCCCTCCACTTT	CASSPAWPGDNSPLHF	NA	TRBV5-6	TRBJ1-6
TGTGCCACCGGTCGGCGGGGTATGGGAGGGGACGAGCAGTACTTC	CATGRRGMGGDEQYF	TRBD2	TRBV6-1	TRBJ2-7
TGTGCCAGCAGCGTAGCTACGACAGGGGGCGAAGGAGAGACCCAGTACTTC	CASSVATTGGEGETQYF	TRBD1	TRBV9	TRBJ2-5
TGTGCCAGCAGCCCCTCGGAGTCGACAGATACGCAGTATTTT	CASSPSESTDTQYF	NA	TRBV7-3	TRBJ2-3
TGTGCCAGCAGCCTTCGGACTAGCGGGGGGGCGGATACGCAGTATTTT	CASSLRTSGGADTQYF	TRBD2	TRBV13	TRBJ2-3
TGTGCCAGCAGCTTAGGTCAGAGAAACACCATATATTTT	CASSLGQRNTIYF	NA	TRBV7-8	TRBJ1-3
TGTGCCTGGAATAAAGGGGGAATGAACACTGAAGCTTTCTTT	CAWNKGGMNTEAFF	NA	TRBV30	TRBJ1-1
TGTGCCAGCAGCCTTGACAGGACTGAAGCTTTCTTT	CASSLDRTEAFF	NA	TRBV6-6	TRBJ1-1
TGTGCCTGGGGTCAGTATAATTCACCCCTCCACTTT	CAWGQYNSPLHF	NA	TRBV30	TRBJ1-6
TGTGCCAGCAGTGCCCGGACAGGGGGTCCCTACGAGCAGTACTTC	CASSARTGGPYEQYF	TRBD1	TRBV6-1	TRBJ2-7
TGTGCCTGGAGTGTCGGGTACGTCCCCTACGAGCAGTACTTC	CAWSVGYVPYEQYF	NA	TRBV30	TRBJ2-7
TGTGCCAGCAGCTTAGGACAGGCGAACACCGGGGAGCTGTTTTTT	CASSLGQANTGELFF	NA	TRBV7-9	TRBJ2-2
TGCGCCAGCAGCTTGGCACAGCCCCGCTTTGGAAACACCATATATTTT	CASSLAQPRFGNTIYF	NA	TRBV5-1	TRBJ1-3
TGTGCCAGCCTGGTGGGGACTAGCGTCTACGAGCAGTACTTC	CASLVGTSVYEQYF	TRBD2	TRBV6-1	TRBJ2-7
TGTGCCCCTCAAGAGACCCAGTACTTC	CAPQETQYF	NA	TRBV5-4	TRBJ2-5
TGTGCCAGCAGCCCGGGACTAGCGAGAAACACCGGGGAGCTGTTTTTT	CASSPGLARNTGELFF	TRBD2	TRBV7-3	TRBJ2-2
TGTGCCAGCAGTGCAACGGGGGTTGCAACTAATGAAAAACTGTTTTTT	CASSATGVATNEKLFF	NA	TRBV27	TRBJ1-4
TGTGCCAGCAGCTCTACCCAATCTGGGGCCAACGTCCTGACTTTC	CASSSTQSGANVLTF	NA	TRBV11-2	TRBJ2-6
TGTGCCACCACGACCGGGGGGCATTCCACCTTC	CATTTGGHSTF	NA	TRBV19	TRBJ1-2
TGTGCCAGCAGTTTGGGTGGCCTCCGGGATTCACCCCTCCACTTT	CASSLGGLRDSPLHF	NA	TRBV28	TRBJ1-6
TGTGCCAGCAGTTACGGGACAGGGAGGGGGCAGTACTTC	CASSYGTGRGQYF	TRBD1	TRBV6-5	TRBJ2-7
TGCGCCAGCATTACAACGGGAGTGGGAGGAAACACCATATATTTT	CASITTGVGGNTIYF	NA	TRBV23-1	TRBJ1-3
TGCGCCAGCAGCCCCTACAGGGGAACTAATGAAAAACTGTTTTTT	CASSPYRGTNEKLFF	TRBD1	TRBV5-1	TRBJ1-4
TGTGCCTGGGCTCAGGGGTATAATTCACCCCTCCACTTT	CAWAQGYNSPLHF	NA	TRBV30	TRBJ1-6
TGTGCCAGCAGCCTCGGACAGGGTTCGGACAACACTGAAGCTTTCTTT	CASSLGQGSDNTEAFF	TRBD1	TRBV4-2	TRBJ1-1
TGTGCCAGCTCACCCCCCGGGACAGGGTCCTACAATGAGCAGTTCTTC	CASSPPGTGSYNEQFF	TRBD1	TRBV18	TRBJ2-1
TGTGCCAGCAGCTTACCCCCACTAGCGGGGGGGCCGAGTGAGCAGTTCTTC	CASSLPPLAGGPSEQFF	TRBD2	TRBV7-9	TRBJ2-1
TGTGCCAGCAGCCTATACGAGCAGTACTTC	CASSLYEQYF	NA	TRBV27	TRBJ2-7
TGTGCCATCAGTGAAATTGGGATGGGGGGGGGAAGTCAGCCCCAGCATTTT	CAISEIGMGGGSQPQHF	NA	TRBV10-3	TRBJ1-5
TGTGCCAGCAGTCCTGGACAGATGAACACTGAAGCTTTCTTT	CASSPGQMNTEAFF	NA	TRBV6-6	TRBJ1-1
TGTGCCAGCAGCCAAGACAGGGTAGACACCATATATTTT	CASSQDRVDTIYF	NA	TRBV4-2	TRBJ1-3
TGTGCCTGGGACTTCGACGGGAGTTATAATTCACCCCTCCACTTT	CAWDFDGSYNSPLHF	NA	TRBV30	TRBJ1-6
TGTGCCAGCAGTTCCAGGACAGGGAGGAATGAAAAACTGTTTTTT	CASSSRTGRNEKLFF	TRBD1	TRBV6-5	TRBJ1-4